The TCR beta chain under discussion was sequenced for a study of OX40 agonist ivuxolimab in advanced cancers. Study at large: An agonistic human IgG2 monoclonal antibody against OX40 (CD134) was given. In this trial design, patients received ivuxolimab intravenously at 0.01 to 10 mg/kg every 2 weeks. Three patients, one with hepatocellular carcinoma and two with cutaneous melanoma, achieved partial responses. The study's findings and limits: Researchers did not establish what antigens the expanded peripheral T cells target.

Concerning this clone: Its antigen is currently unknown.

Sequencing used immunoSEQ multiplex PCR; TCRdb keeps in-frame clones, though not all of them. There are some 60,000 clones in the sample; about 94% occur only once, and roughly a fifth lies in the top ten. The origin of this receptor is an adult with an advanced solid tumor such as melanoma, head and neck, liver or kidney cancer. Sequenced material: CD4+ or CD8+ T cells sorted from blood, taken in a trial of the OX40 agonist ivuxolimab.

The CDR3 DNA reads TGTGCCAGCAGCTTAGAAGACGGCGGGGGCTACACCTTC. This sequence encodes CASSLEDGGGYTF. The chain joins TRBV11-1 to TRBJ1-2, with no clear D. Per germline, CDR1 SGHAT and CDR2 FQDESV (reference sequence). Trimming took off 1 base at V and 8 bases at J, with 11 bases between the two ends. The length of the CDR3 is 13 residues.